This T cell receptor beta chain was captured in a study of radiotherapy plus CTLA-4 blockade in lung cancer. The overall study: Objective responses were seen in around a sixth of patients, disease control in about 30%. Notes on the study in general: Reports identified early blood T cell clone dynamics, with interferon-beta, as the best response predictor. Radiotherapy was combined with ipilimumab, and tumor-derived TCR clones then expanded in blood.

A remark on this clone: Its matching antigen is unknown.

Chemo-refractory metastatic non-small-cell lung cancer patients were treated with focal radiation plus CTLA-4 blockade with ipilimumab. V gave up 0 bases and J gave up 3 bases; unmatched junction bases: 4. The CDR3 extends over 15 amino acids. CDR1 and CDR2 (germline): SGHRS, YFSETQ. Some clones are missing from TCRdb's copy, which holds only in-frame ones; the method was immunoSEQ multiplex PCR. The sample includes 95,000 to 150,000 clones, about 90% of them seen just once. The source is a human donor with non-small cell lung cancer that progressed on radiotherapy plus ipilimumab. The specimen was peripheral blood, collected from a patient treated with radiotherapy plus ipilimumab. The rearrangement uses TRBV5-1 and TRBJ2-5; the match to TRBD1 covers 8 bases. The CDR3 DNA is TGCGCCAGCAGCTTGGGGCAGGGGGCCAAAGAGACCCAGTACTTC. Amino acids: CASSLGQGAKETQYF.